The clone carrying this T cell receptor (beta chain) was observed at least ten times. Its specificity is unknown. This sample is drawn from a study of Graves' ophthalmopathy and Graves' hyperthyroidism. About the study: At initial diagnosis, peripheral blood was obtained, and this preceded any treatment.

Moderate-to-severe activity, with CAS ≥3, NOSPECS ≥4 and duration under 3 months, characterized the donors with ophthalmopathy. Uncontrolled infections, other autoimmune diseases, pregnancy or lactation barred patients from enrollment. Study-level points and caveats: Stable hyperthyroidism and ophthalmopathy were told apart by a 13-signature model, which achieved 85% to 90% sensitivity and around 80% specificity.

The germline CDR1 and CDR2 sequences are MNHNS and SASEGT. Trimming cost V 8 bases and J 1 base, with 21 bases left between them. The CDR3 has 16 amino acids. CDR3 regions of TCR beta were amplified from RNA transcripts. After a first-round RT-PCR with HTBI primers, a second-round multiplex PCR was run. Each CDR3 protein is one row after TCRdb ran MiXCR on the multiplex PCR reads. The data contain nearly 400,000 distinct CDR3 sequences, 18% of them singletons. The sequencing input was peripheral blood. The receptor comes from a woman under 30 with Graves' ophthalmopathy. The V and J genes are TRBV6-1 and TRBJ2-7; TRBD1 is a possible D gene (5 bases). The CDR3 sequence: CASEKDRSVGSYEQYF. CDR3 nucleotide sequence: TGTGCCAGCGAAAAAGACAGATCCGTCGGGTCCTACGAGCAGTACTTC.